The 17 T cell receptor beta chains below all came from one sample that was sequenced in a study of T cell clones after liver transplantation. Assay: immunoSEQ multiplex PCR; the TCRdb copy retains only in-frame clones and omits some. Of roughly 70,000 clones listed, 80% are singletons. Specimen: CD4+ T cells from blood, collected before liver transplant. These receptors all stem from a human donor who received a liver transplant.

This CDR3 reads CASSLGLETAFF. The CDR3 bases are TGTGCCAGCAGCTTAGGTTTAGAGACGGCTTTCTTT. This chain joins TRBV7-9 and TRBJ1-1; unclear D gene. V shed 1 base and J shed 11 bases, with 11 bases lying between them. This CDR3 is built from 12 residues. CDR1 is SEHNR and CDR2 is FQNEAQ in the germline V gene (reference sequence).

This clone is labeled medium-sized. The V and J genes are TRBV19 and TRBJ1-4, with no clear D. From germline, CDR1 is LNHDA and CDR2 SQIVND (reference sequence). The CDR3 has 15 residues. Trimming cost V 5 bases and J 0 bases, with 10 bases left between them. As DNA, the CDR3 is TGTGCCAGTAGTCCCCGACACGCAACTAATGAAAAACTGTTTTTT. It yields the protein CASSPRHATNEKLFF.

V is TRBV9 and J is TRBJ1-1; 8 nucleotides align to TRBD1. The V gene end was trimmed by 3 bases and the J gene end by 9 bases; junction bases not matched to a gene: 7. CDR3 size: 13 residues. The germline V gene has CDR1 SGDLS and CDR2 YYNGEE. As DNA, the CDR3 is TGTGCCAGCAGCGGAACTTCAGGGGGCCAAGCTTTCTTT. It yields the protein CASSGTSGGQAFF.

This clone was seen just once. The gene calls are TRBV6-1 and TRBJ2-1, with 9 bases aligning to TRBD2. Trimming cost V 7 bases and J 1 base; bases outside gene matches: 2. The CDR3 contains 14 residues. Germline assignment: CDR1 MNHNS and CDR2 SASEGT. The CDR3: CASNLAGSYNEQFF. CDR3 in DNA: TGTGCCAGCAATCTAGCGGGATCCTACAATGAGCAGTTCTTC.

The gene calls are TRBV10-3 and TRBJ2-5; a weak D match, TRBD1 (5 bases). Trimming shortened V by 3 bases and J by 2 bases, and 7 bases separated the two germline ends. Germline V gene sequence: CDR1 ENHRY, CDR2 SYGVKD. The CDR3 consists of 13 residues. Here the CDR3 reads CAISDRAQETQYF. CDR3 nucleotides: TGTGCCATCAGTGACAGGGCACAAGAGACCCAGTACTTC.

This clone has a single count. The chain recombines TRBV7-2 with TRBJ1-1; the D is unclear. The CDR3 is 14 amino acids. With 6 bases removed from V and 2 bases from J, the gap between germline ends came to 13 bases. CDR1 and CDR2 from the germline V gene are SGHTA and FQGNSA. CDR3 coding DNA: TGTGCCAGCAGTCCAAACCGGGTCAACACTGAAGCTTTCTTT. Translation: CASSPNRVNTEAFF.

This sequence joins TRBV4-2 and TRBJ1-4; the D is unclear. Trimming removed 0 bases at V and 0 bases at J, with 11 bases between. The CDR3 extends over 17 amino acids. Germline assignment: CDR1 LGHNA and CDR2 YNFKEQ. CDR3 sequence reads: CASSQDLGPSTNEKLFF. DNA of the CDR3: TGTGCCAGCAGCCAAGATCTCGGACCGTCAACTAATGAAAAACTGTTTTTT.

The chain is built from TRBV11-2 and TRBJ1-5, with 7 bases aligning to TRBD1. CDR3 size: 15 residues. Germline V lookup: CDR1 SGHAT, CDR2 FQNNGV. The V and J ends lost 2 bases and 6 bases, in that order; junction bases with no gene match: 7. The CDR3 bases are TGTGCCAGCAGCTTAACAGGGGAAGGCCTTCAGCCCCAGCATTTT. Amino acids: CASSLTGEGLQPQHF.

The J gene is TRBJ2-7, the V gene TRBV25-1, with 7 bases identical to TRBD2. Per the germline V gene, CDR1 is MGHDK and CDR2 is SYGVNS. This CDR3 comprises 18 residues. Germline trimming cut 4 bases from V and 6 bases from J; bases unmatched to any gene: 21. The chain's CDR3 is CASSGGGGSHSLGLEQYF. The CDR3, as DNA: TGTGCCAGCAGTGGGGGTGGCGGGAGCCACTCTCTTGGGCTCGAGCAGTACTTC.

The genes are TRBV5-4 and TRBJ1-1; possible D gene TRBD1, 6 bases. Germline-derived CDR1 and CDR2 are SGHNT and YYREEE (reference sequence). The CDR3 runs to 13 residues. Trimming pared 4 bases from V and 4 bases from J, leaving 11 bases between. CDR3 nucleotide sequence: TGTGCCAGCAGCCCACAAGGGGGCACTGAAGCTTTCTTT. This sequence encodes CASSPQGGTEAFF.

The chain combines TRBV2 with TRBJ1-1; 7 positions match TRBD1. The CDR3 extends over 10 amino acids. Germline CDR1 is SNHLY and CDR2 is FYNNEI. After removal of 3 bases from V and 13 bases from J, the junction contained 2 bases not matched to a gene. The CDR3 loop reads CASSDTGVFF. Here the CDR3 DNA reads TGTGCCAGCAGTGACACAGGGGTTTTCTTT.

A remark on this clone: Since the CDR3 does not end with the conserved phenylalanine or tryptophan, this likely comes from a read error. The DNA is left out, because the CDR3 cannot be placed on it with certainty; the CDR3 is given as TCRdb lists it. CDR3 protein: CASSSPIRNTRL. The chain has TRBV6-6 and TRBJ2-7; no check of the table's D call, TRBD2, against the DNA was made. Germline values: CDR1 MNHNY, CDR2 SVGAGI (reference sequence). The CDR3 has 12 amino acids, counting both end residues.

This clone showed up just a few times. This specimen includes other DNA sequences encoding the same CDR3. V and J are TRBV2 and TRBJ1-1; TRBD1 might be the D (5 bases). This CDR3 has 13 residues. V was pared by 6 bases and J by 4 bases, with 12 bases between. Germline V lookup: CDR1 SNHLY, CDR2 FYNNEI. CDR3 sequence (DNA): TGTGCCAGCAGCGTCGGGACGGGCACTGAAGCTTTCTTT. Its translation: CASSVGTGTEAFF. Full variable domain (remainder filled in from reference TRBV2 and TRBJ1-1): EPEVTQTPSHQVTQMGQEVILRCVPISNHLYFYWYRQILGQKVEFLVSFYNNEISEKSEIFDDQFSVERPDGSNFTLKIRSTKLEDSAMYFCASSVGTGTEAFFGQGTRLTVV.

The chain recombines TRBV9 with TRBJ1-3, with D uncertain. Germline loops: CDR1 SGDLS, CDR2 YYNGEE. V lost 6 bases to trimming and J lost 0 bases, with 13 bases between them. The CDR3 runs 15 residues. CDR3 in amino acids: CASNSRGYSGNTIYF. Written as DNA, the CDR3 is TGTGCCAGCAACTCCCGCGGATACTCTGGAAACACCATATATTTT.

This chain uses TRBV18 with TRBJ1-5; D is unclear. This CDR3 region has 15 residues. V lost 1 base, J lost 4 bases, and 11 bases lay in between. In germline, CDR1 is KGHSH, CDR2 LQKENI. CDR3 coding DNA: TGTGCCAGCTCACCACTAAGGACGGAAAATCAGCCCCAGCATTTT. Protein: CASSPLRTENQPQHF.

The chain couples TRBV5-4 to TRBJ2-5, with 8 nucleotides matching TRBD2. Per the germline V gene, CDR1 is SGHNT and CDR2 is YYREEE (reference sequence). The CDR3 consists of 12 residues. After removal of 1 base from V and 7 bases from J, the junction contained 0 bases not matched to a gene. CDR3 sequence: CASSLLAGTQYF. The DNA of the CDR3 is TGTGCCAGCAGCTTGCTAGCGGGGACCCAGTACTTC.

V and J are TRBV28 and TRBJ2-5, with D maybe TRBD1 (5 bases). Trimming removed 8 bases from V and 5 bases from J, with 18 bases in between. The CDR3 runs to 14 residues. The germline V gene has CDR1 MDHEN and CDR2 SYDVKM. CDR3 DNA: TGTGCCAGCGTAAGGGGTACAATGGTGGAGACCCAGTACTTC. Its translation: CASVRGTMVETQYF.